Below, 11 T cell receptor beta chains from the same sample are listed, as sequenced in a study of human T cells and chemical hapten exposure. MiXCR, applied by TCRdb to the RACE reads, yields one record per CDR3 protein. The data contain tens of thousands of distinct CDR3 sequences, about a tenth of them singletons. The time point denotes: patch test 2, 6 weeks after DPC sensitization. Treatment described: therapeutic diphenylcyclopropenone sensitization with weekly scalp DPC. This material consisted of whole blood, taken in connection with sensitization to the hapten diphenylcyclopropenone (DPC). The receptors derive from a woman in her fifties or sixties with alopecia areata. Some clones in this sample may be carry-over from other donors' samples.

The chain joins TRBV7-2 to TRBJ1-4; D uncertain. This CDR3 is 14 amino acids long. The germline V and J ends were trimmed by 2 bases and 5 bases, with 9 bases remaining between them. Germline assignment: CDR1 SGHTA and CDR2 FQGNSA. CDR3 residues: CASSLMAANEKLFF. CDR3 nucleotide sequence: TGTGCCAGCAGCTTAATGGCCGCAAATGAAAAACTGTTTTTT.

This clonotype came up many times. V usage is TRBV6-1 and J usage is TRBJ1-1, with D possibly matching TRBD1 (5 bases). The V gene lost 4 bases and the J gene lost 11 bases, with 14 bases spanning the gap. Germline values: CDR1 MNHNS, CDR2 SASEGT. The CDR3 is 12 residues long. DNA for the CDR3: TGTGCCAGCAGTGGTCCGGGGGAGCGGGCTTTCTTT. It encodes CASSGPGERAFF.

The table lists this clonotype with many counts. The chain is built from TRBV20-1 and TRBJ1-1; D uncertain. The V and J ends lost 6 bases and 3 bases respectively, with 17 bases between them. Germline CDR1 is DFQATT and CDR2 is SNEGSKA (reference sequence). This CDR3 is built from 14 residues. The CDR3 DNA follows: TGCAGTGCAAATCGCTATGGAAGGGACACTGAAGCTTTCTTT. It yields the protein CSANRYGRDTEAFF.

This clonotype was found many times. V gene TRBV6-2 or TRBV6-3 combines with J gene TRBJ1-1; 12 bases map to TRBD1. The germline V gene has CDR1 MNHEY and CDR2 SVGEGT. The CDR3 has 20 amino acids. Trimming took 4 bases from V and 3 from J; bases not matched to a gene: 18. In DNA, the CDR3 is TGTGCCAGCAGTTTCCGACCTACCGGGACAGGGGGCGCGTGGGACACTGAAGCTTTCTTT. Translated: CASSFRPTGTGGAWDTEAFF.

This clonotype was detected many times. The chain links TRBV29-1 to TRBJ2-7; tentatively, D is TRBD1 (5 bases). CDR1 and CDR2 (germline): SQVTM, ANQGSEA. This CDR3 spans 16 amino acids. V lost 0 bases and J 0 bases, leaving 15 bases between the germline ends. CDR3 protein: CSVEEGRQGSSYEQYF. CDR3 sequence (DNA): TGCAGCGTTGAAGAGGGGCGGCAGGGCAGCTCCTACGAGCAGTACTTC.

This clonotype was observed at least ten times. The chain combines TRBV30 with TRBJ1-2; D possibly corresponds to TRBD1 (5 bases). The V gene's germline CDR1 is GTSNPN and CDR2 SVGIG (reference sequence). Trimming shortened V by 4 bases and J by 3 bases, and 9 bases separated the two germline ends. The CDR3 extends over 12 amino acids. Here the CDR3 reads CAWKHRYYGYTF. Written as DNA, the CDR3 is TGTGCCTGGAAACACAGGTACTATGGCTACACCTTC.

This clonotype was counted between two and nine times. The V call is TRBV12-3 or TRBV12-4, the J call TRBJ2-1, with 10 nucleotides matching TRBD2. The CDR3 runs 16 residues. The ends lost 5 bases at V and 0 bases at J; junction bases unmatched: 4. This CDR3 is CASSASGRVSYNEQFF. CDR3 in DNA: TGTGCCAGCAGTGCTAGCGGGAGAGTCTCCTACAATGAGCAGTTCTTC.

A remark on this clonotype: A read error may explain this, as a much larger clone is one base away. The chain employs TRBV12-3 or TRBV12-4 and TRBJ2-5; no definite D call. V dropped 1 base and J dropped 2 bases, with 14 bases sitting between them. The CDR3 has 16 residues. The CDR3 loop reads CASSLDYGRRQETQYF. In DNA, the CDR3 is TGTGCCAGCAGTTTAGATTACGGACGAAGACAAGAGACCCAGTACTTC.

The J gene is TRBJ2-3, the V gene TRBV28; D unclear. Germline loops: CDR1 MDHEN, CDR2 SYDVKM. The V and J ends lost 5 bases and 10 bases respectively, with 13 bases between them. This CDR3 is 12 amino acids long. The CDR3 DNA is TGTGCCAGCAGTCAAACCTCGAAGGCGCAGTATTTT. Amino acids: CASSQTSKAQYF.

This clonotype has ten or more counts. V usage is TRBV18 and J usage is TRBJ2-1; TRBD2 aligns across 7 bases. CDR1 and CDR2 from the germline V gene are KGHSH and LQKENI. The V and J ends lost 1 base and 9 bases, in that order; junction bases with no gene match: 6. This CDR3 is 14 amino acids long. The CDR3 protein is CASSPLTSSSEQFF. As DNA, the CDR3 is TGTGCCAGCTCACCACTGACTAGCTCCTCTGAGCAGTTCTTC.

This clonotype was counted ten times or more. J is TRBJ2-1 and V is TRBV11-2, with D perhaps TRBD1 or TRBD2 (5 bases each). CDR3 length: 15 amino acids. Trimming took 5 bases from V and 0 from J, leaving 11 bases between them. The germline CDR1 and CDR2 sequences are SGHAT and FQNNGV. The CDR3 bases are TGTGCCAGCAGCGCCCTGAGGGGCTCCTACAATGAGCAGTTCTTC. Its protein is CASSALRGSYNEQFF.